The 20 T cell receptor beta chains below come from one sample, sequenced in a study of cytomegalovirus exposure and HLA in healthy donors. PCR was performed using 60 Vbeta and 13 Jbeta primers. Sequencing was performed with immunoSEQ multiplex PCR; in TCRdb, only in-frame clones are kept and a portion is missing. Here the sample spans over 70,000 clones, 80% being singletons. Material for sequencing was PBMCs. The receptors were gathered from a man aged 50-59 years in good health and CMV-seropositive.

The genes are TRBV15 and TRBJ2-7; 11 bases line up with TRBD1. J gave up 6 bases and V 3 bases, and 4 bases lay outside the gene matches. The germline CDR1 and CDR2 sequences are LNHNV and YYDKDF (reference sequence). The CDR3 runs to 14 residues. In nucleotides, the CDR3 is TGTGCCACCAGCAGGGACAGGGGGCTTCGCGAGCAGTACTTC. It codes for CATSRDRGLREQYF. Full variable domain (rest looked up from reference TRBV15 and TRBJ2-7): DAMVIQNPRYQVTQFGKPVTLSCSQTLNHNVMYWYQQKSSQAPKLLFHYYDKDFNNEADTPDNFQSRRPNTSFCFLDIRSPGLGDTAMYLCATSRDRGLREQYFGPGTRLTVT.

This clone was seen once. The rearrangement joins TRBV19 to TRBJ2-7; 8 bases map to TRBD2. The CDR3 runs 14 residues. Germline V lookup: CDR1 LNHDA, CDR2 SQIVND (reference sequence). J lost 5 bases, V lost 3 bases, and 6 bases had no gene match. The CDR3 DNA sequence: TGTGCCAGTAGTATTGGCGGGAGGATCCACGAGCAGTACTTC. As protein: CASSIGGRIHEQYF.

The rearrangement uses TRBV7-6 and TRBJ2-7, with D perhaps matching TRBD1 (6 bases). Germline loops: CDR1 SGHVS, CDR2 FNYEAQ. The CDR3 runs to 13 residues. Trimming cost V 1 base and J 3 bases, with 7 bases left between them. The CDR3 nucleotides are TGTGCCAGCAGCTTAGGGGACAACTACGAGCAGTACTTC. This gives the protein CASSLGDNYEQYF.

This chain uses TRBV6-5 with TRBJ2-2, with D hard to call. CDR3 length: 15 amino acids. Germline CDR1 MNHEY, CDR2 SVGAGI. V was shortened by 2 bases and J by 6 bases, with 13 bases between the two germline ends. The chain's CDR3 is CASSYRRAMSGELFF. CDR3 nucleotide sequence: TGTGCCAGCAGTTACCGTCGAGCGATGTCCGGGGAGCTGTTTTTT.

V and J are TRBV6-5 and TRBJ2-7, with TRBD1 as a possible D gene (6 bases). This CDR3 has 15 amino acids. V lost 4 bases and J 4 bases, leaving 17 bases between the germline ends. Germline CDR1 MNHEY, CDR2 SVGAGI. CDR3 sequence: CASSFQDRRGYEQYF. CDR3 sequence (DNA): TGTGCCAGCAGTTTCCAAGACAGGAGAGGGTACGAGCAGTACTTC.

This CDR3 reads CASSSPTGGPGEQYF. The CDR3 nucleotides read TGTGCCAGCAGTTCTCCCACAGGGGGCCCAGGTGAGCAGTACTTC. This rearrangement joins TRBV5-5 to TRBJ2-7, with 9 bases that match TRBD1. The length of the CDR3 is 15 residues. Germline CDR1 is SGHKS and CDR2 is YYEKEE (reference sequence). J lost 7 bases, V lost 5 bases, and 13 bases had no gene match.

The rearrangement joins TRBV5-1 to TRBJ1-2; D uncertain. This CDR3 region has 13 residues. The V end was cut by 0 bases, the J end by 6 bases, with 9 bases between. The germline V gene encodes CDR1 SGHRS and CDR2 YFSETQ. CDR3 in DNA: TGCGCCAGCAGCTTGGGCGGGAGCGATGGCTACACCTTC. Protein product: CASSLGGSDGYTF.

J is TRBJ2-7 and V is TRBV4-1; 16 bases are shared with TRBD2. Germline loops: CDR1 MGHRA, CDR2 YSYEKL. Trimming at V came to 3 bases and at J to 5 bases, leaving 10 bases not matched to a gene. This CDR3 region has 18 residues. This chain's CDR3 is CASSQEGLAGGPRHEQYF. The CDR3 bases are TGCGCCAGCAGCCAGGAGGGACTAGCGGGAGGGCCTCGCCACGAGCAGTACTTC.

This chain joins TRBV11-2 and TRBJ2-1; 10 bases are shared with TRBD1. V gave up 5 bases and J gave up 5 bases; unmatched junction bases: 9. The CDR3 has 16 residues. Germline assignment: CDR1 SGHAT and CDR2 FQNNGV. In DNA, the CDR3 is TGTGCCAGCAGCATGACCGGGACAGGGGTCGACAATGAGCAGTTCTTC. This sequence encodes CASSMTGTGVDNEQFF.

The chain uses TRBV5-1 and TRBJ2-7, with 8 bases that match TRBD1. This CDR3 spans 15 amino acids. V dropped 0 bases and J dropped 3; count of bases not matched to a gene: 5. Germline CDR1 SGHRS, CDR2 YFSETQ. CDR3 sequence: CASSLGTGWVYEQYF. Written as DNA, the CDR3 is TGCGCCAGCAGCTTGGGGACAGGGTGGGTCTACGAGCAGTACTTC. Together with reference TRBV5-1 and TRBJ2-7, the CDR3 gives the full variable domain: KAGVTQTPRYLIKTRGQQVTLSCSPISGHRSVSWYQQTPGQGLQFLFEYFSETQRNKGNFPGRFSGRQFSNSRSEMNVSTLELGDSALYLCASSLGTGWVYEQYFGPGTRLTVT.

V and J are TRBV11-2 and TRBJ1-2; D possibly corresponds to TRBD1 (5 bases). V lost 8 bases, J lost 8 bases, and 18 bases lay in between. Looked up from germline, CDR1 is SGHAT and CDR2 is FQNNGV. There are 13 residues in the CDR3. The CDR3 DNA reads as TGTGCCAGCTCTGCCGCGGGGACGAACGGCTACACCTTC. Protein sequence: CASSAAGTNGYTF. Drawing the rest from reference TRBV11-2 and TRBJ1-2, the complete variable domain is EAGVAQSPRYKIIEKRQSVAFWCNPISGHATLYWYQQILGQGPKLLIQFQNNGVVDDSQLPKDRFSAERLKGVDSTLKIQPAKLEDSAVYLCASSAAGTNGYTFGSGTRLTVV.

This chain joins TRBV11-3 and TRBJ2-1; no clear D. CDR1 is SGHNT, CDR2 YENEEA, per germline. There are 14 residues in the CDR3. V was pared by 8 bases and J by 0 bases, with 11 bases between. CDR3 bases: TGTGCCAGCGGCCGACACCTCTCCTACAATGAGCAGTTCTTC. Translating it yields CASGRHLSYNEQFF.

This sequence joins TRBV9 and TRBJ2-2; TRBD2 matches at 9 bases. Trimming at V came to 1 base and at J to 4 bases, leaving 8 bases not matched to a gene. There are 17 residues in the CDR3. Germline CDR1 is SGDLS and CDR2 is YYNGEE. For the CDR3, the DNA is TGTGCCAGCAGCGTACGGGCGGGAGGGCCGAGCACCGGGGAGCTGTTTTTT. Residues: CASSVRAGGPSTGELFF.

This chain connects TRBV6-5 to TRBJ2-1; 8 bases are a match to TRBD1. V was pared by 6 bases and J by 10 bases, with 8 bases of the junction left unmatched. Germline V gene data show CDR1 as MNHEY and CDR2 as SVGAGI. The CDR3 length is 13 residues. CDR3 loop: CASRAPGGGEQFF. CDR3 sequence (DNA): TGTGCCAGCAGAGCGCCAGGGGGCGGAGAGCAGTTCTTC.

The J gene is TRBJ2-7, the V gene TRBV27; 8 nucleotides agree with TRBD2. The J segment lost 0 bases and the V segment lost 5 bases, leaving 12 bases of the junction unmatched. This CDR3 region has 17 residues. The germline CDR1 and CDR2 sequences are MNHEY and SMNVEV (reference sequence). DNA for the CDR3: TGTGCCAGCAGTCGACGGGTTTCGGGAGGGCCCTCCTACGAGCAGTACTTC. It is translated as CASSRRVSGGPSYEQYF.

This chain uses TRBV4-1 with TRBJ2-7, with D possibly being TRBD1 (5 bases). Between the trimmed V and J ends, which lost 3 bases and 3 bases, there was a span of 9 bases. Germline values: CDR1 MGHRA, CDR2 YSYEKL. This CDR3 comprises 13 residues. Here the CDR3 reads CASSHAQGYEQYF. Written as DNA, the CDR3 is TGCGCCAGCAGCCATGCTCAGGGCTACGAGCAGTACTTC.

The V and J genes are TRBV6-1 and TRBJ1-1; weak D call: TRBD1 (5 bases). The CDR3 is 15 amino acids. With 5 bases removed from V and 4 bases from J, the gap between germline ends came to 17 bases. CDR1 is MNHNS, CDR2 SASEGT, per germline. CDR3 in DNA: TGTGCCAGCAGTCCTTCCAGGGCGGAAGGCACTGAAGCTTTCTTT. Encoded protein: CASSPSRAEGTEAFF.

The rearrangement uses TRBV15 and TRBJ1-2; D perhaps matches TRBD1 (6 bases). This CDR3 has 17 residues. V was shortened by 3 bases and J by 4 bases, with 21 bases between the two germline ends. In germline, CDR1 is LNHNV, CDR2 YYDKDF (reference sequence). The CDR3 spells CATSSLGQNQIIYGYTF. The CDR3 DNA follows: TGTGCCACCAGCAGTCTCGGACAGAACCAAATTATCTATGGCTACACCTTC.

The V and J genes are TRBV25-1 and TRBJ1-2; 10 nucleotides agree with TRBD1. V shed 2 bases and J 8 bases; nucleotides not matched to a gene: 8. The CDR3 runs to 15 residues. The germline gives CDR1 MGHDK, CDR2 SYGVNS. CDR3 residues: CASSERGQGFDGYTF. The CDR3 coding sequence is TGTGCCAGCAGTGAAAGGGGACAGGGGTTTGACGGCTACACCTTC.

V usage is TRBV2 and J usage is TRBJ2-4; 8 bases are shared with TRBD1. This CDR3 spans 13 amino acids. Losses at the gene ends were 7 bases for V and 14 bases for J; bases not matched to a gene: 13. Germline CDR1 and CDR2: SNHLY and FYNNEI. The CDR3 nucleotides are TGTGCCAGCAACGGACAGGGAACCGAATGGAAGTACTTC. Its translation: CASNGQGTEWKYF.